The next 25 T cell receptor beta chains were all read from a single sample in a study of blood T cell repertoires in COVID-19 (dated by TCRdb to 2020 to 2022). The library was generated by the immunoSEQ multiplex PCR assay. Here the immuneACCESS table is served through TCRdb, limited to in-frame sequences with V and J called. Missing clones are a known gap in these copies; in checked studies unresolved V genes cover under half, and the rest lacks a known reason. This sample holds 90,000 to 120,000 clones; about nine tenths were observed only once. Around 5.7% of the sample goes to the ten largest clones. Source material: peripheral blood. Every receptor here comes from a man in his 70s with acute or convalescent COVID-19.

This chain joins TRBV12-3 or TRBV12-4 and TRBJ2-7; no clear D. Trimming cost V 2 bases and J 6 bases, with 8 bases left between them. This CDR3 contains 12 residues. This chain's CDR3 is CASSLPPSEQYF. The CDR3 nucleotides read TGTGCCAGCAGTTTACCCCCCTCCGAGCAGTACTTC.

This chain uses TRBV10-3 with TRBJ1-3; D possibly corresponds to TRBD1 (6 bases). The germline V gene has CDR1 ENHRY and CDR2 SYGVKD. The CDR3 is made up of 15 amino acids. V lost 6 bases, J lost 2 bases, and 14 bases lay in between. CDR3 residues: CAIRAQGAPGNTIYF. The DNA of the CDR3 is TGTGCCATCAGGGCACAGGGAGCCCCTGGAAACACCATATATTTT.

In DNA form, the CDR3 reads TGTGCCAGCAGCGTCTGGGCCTCCCCCACAGATACGCAGTATTTT. The encoded protein is CASSVWASPTDTQYF. This chain uses TRBV9 with TRBJ2-3; D gene unclear. Germline loops: CDR1 SGDLS, CDR2 YYNGEE. This CDR3 has 15 amino acids. V was trimmed by 2 bases and J by 2 bases, leaving 12 bases between them.

This sequence joins TRBV7-9 and TRBJ2-5; D is unclear. This CDR3 has 13 residues. V gave up 8 bases and J gave up 5 bases, with 15 bases separating them. The germline gives CDR1 SEHNR, CDR2 FQNEAQ (reference sequence). Here the CDR3 reads CASSPRGPETQYF. In DNA form, the CDR3 reads TGTGCCAGCTCCCCTCGCGGTCCCGAGACCCAGTACTTC.

The chain links TRBV2 to TRBJ1-5; no definite D call. This CDR3 comprises 14 residues. V dropped 5 bases and J dropped 5 bases, with 13 bases sitting between them. Germline CDR1 is SNHLY and CDR2 is FYNNEI. The chain's CDR3 is CASSQDSGHQPQHF. The CDR3 coding sequence is TGTGCCAGCAGTCAGGATAGTGGGCATCAGCCCCAGCATTTT. The full variable domain, rest sourced from reference TRBV2 and TRBJ1-5, is EPEVTQTPSHQVTQMGQEVILRCVPISNHLYFYWYRQILGQKVEFLVSFYNNEISEKSEIFDDQFSVERPDGSNFTLKIRSTKLEDSAMYFCASSQDSGHQPQHFGDGTRLSIL.

J is TRBJ2-1 and V is TRBV12-3 or TRBV12-4; 8 nucleotides agree with TRBD1. This CDR3 comprises 12 residues. V lost 10 bases to trimming and J lost 7 bases; unmatched junction nucleotides: 6. As DNA, the CDR3 is TGTGCCACCAGGACAGGGAATAATGAGCAGTTCTTC. It is translated as CATRTGNNEQFF.

The chain joins TRBV3-1 (or the pseudogene TRBV3-2) to TRBJ1-5, with D unclear. Germline V gene sequence: CDR1 LGHDT, CDR2 YNNKEL (reference sequence). This CDR3 comprises 13 residues. V was cut by 0 bases and J by 10 bases, with 10 bases left in between. This CDR3 is CASSQDEERPQHF. The CDR3, as DNA: TGTGCCAGCAGCCAAGACGAGGAGCGTCCCCAGCATTTT.

This clone appeared a single time. V and J are TRBV5-4 and TRBJ2-1; 11 positions match TRBD2. Germline V gives CDR1 SGHNT, CDR2 YYREEE (reference sequence). The ends lost 5 bases at V and 6 bases at J; junction bases unmatched: 7. The CDR3 consists of 15 residues. This CDR3 is CASSSTSGGRNEQFF. The CDR3 nucleotides read TGTGCCAGCAGTTCCACTAGCGGGGGCCGCAATGAGCAGTTCTTC.

The chain links TRBV5-4 to TRBJ2-3; 7 positions agree with TRBD2. Germline trimming cut 5 bases from V and 6 bases from J; bases unmatched to any gene: 3. Germline values: CDR1 SGHNT, CDR2 YYREEE (reference sequence). The CDR3 spans 12 residues. CDR3 in DNA: TGTGCCAGCAGTGTGGGAGGGGATACGCAGTATTTT. It specifies CASSVGGDTQYF.

The chain links TRBV6-6 to TRBJ2-1, with D possibly being TRBD2 (5 bases). CDR3 size: 13 residues. The V end lost 5 bases, the J end lost 4 bases, and 9 bases lay between the germline ends. Germline CDR1 reads MNHNY; CDR2 reads SVGAGI (reference sequence). The CDR3 here is CASSPGVYNEQFF. The CDR3 DNA sequence: TGTGCCAGCAGTCCCGGGGTTTACAATGAGCAGTTCTTC.

The chain joins TRBV6-2 or TRBV6-3 to TRBJ2-3; 9 bases line up with TRBD2. The CDR3 loop spans 16 amino acids. The V segment lost 5 bases and the J segment 6 bases; nucleotides outside the gene matches: 12. Germline V gene lookup returns CDR1 MNHEY and CDR2 SVGEGT. The CDR3 here is CASSPDLGSGSDTQYF. The CDR3 region has the DNA TGTGCCAGCAGTCCCGACCTAGGTAGCGGGAGCGATACGCAGTATTTT.

The genes are TRBV24-1 and TRBJ2-2, with unresolved D. This CDR3 has 13 amino acids. Germline CDR1 KGHDR, CDR2 SFDVKD. V was trimmed by 4 bases and J by 4 bases, leaving 6 bases between them. The CDR3 DNA reads TGTGCCACCAGTGACCTACTCACCGGGGAGCTGTTTTTT. Protein: CATSDLLTGELFF.

The J gene is TRBJ1-5, the V gene TRBV7-2; the match to TRBD1 covers 7 bases. V trimming: 3 bases; J trimming: 6 bases; junction bases outside the gene matches: 5. The CDR3 totals 14 residues. Germline assignment: CDR1 SGHTA and CDR2 FQGNSA. As DNA, the CDR3 is TGTGCCAGCAGCTTGAAGCAGGGGGGTCAGCCCCAGCATTTT. Its protein product is CASSLKQGGQPQHF. Supplemented by reference TRBV7-2 and TRBJ1-5, the full variable domain reads GAGVSQSPSNKVTEKGKDVELRCDPISGHTALYWYRQSLGQGLEFLIYFQGNSAPDKSGLPSDRFSAERTGGSVSTLTIQRTQQEDSAVYLCASSLKQGGQPQHFGDGTRLSIL.

The V call is TRBV11-3, the J call TRBJ2-1, with TRBD2 matching over 7 bases. Germline V gives CDR1 SGHNT, CDR2 YENEEA. The CDR3 has 14 amino acids. After removal of 6 bases from V and 1 base from J, the junction contained 3 bases not matched to a gene. CDR3 nucleotides: TGTGCCAGCAGGGGAGCGGGGTCCTACAATGAGCAGTTCTTC. It yields the protein CASRGAGSYNEQFF. Filled out from reference TRBV11-3 and TRBJ2-1, the complete variable domain reads EAGVVQSPRYKIIEKKQPVAFWCNPISGHNTLYWYLQNLGQGPELLIRYENEEAVDDSQLPKDRFSAERLKGVDSTLKIQPAELGDSAVYLCASRGAGSYNEQFFGPGTRLTVL.

This chain joins TRBV11-2 and TRBJ1-1; a possible D gene is TRBD1 (5 bases). The V end lost 2 bases, the J end lost 4 bases, and 8 bases lay between the germline ends. The germline V gene encodes CDR1 SGHAT and CDR2 FQNNGV. This CDR3 is built from 13 residues. This chain's CDR3 is CASSLWGTTEAFF. In DNA, the CDR3 is TGTGCCAGCAGCTTATGGGGCACCACTGAAGCTTTCTTT.

This chain connects TRBV9 to TRBJ2-1; 10 nucleotides line up with TRBD2. V lost 0 bases, J lost 8 bases, and 8 bases stayed unmatched. CDR1 SGDLS and CDR2 YYNGEE come from the germline V gene. The CDR3 spans 16 residues. The CDR3 DNA follows: TGTGCCAGCAGCGTAGGAAGCGGGAGGGCCGATGATGAGCAGTTCTTC. Its translation is CASSVGSGRADDEQFF.

This chain joins TRBV19 and TRBJ1-5; 7 positions agree with TRBD1. Trimming took 5 bases from V and 2 from J; bases not matched to a gene: 3. CDR3 length: 14 residues. Germline V gene lookup returns CDR1 LNHDA and CDR2 SQIVND (reference sequence). The CDR3 sequence is CASSSTGGNQPQHF. DNA for the CDR3: TGTGCCAGTAGTTCTACAGGGGGCAATCAGCCCCAGCATTTT.

The V gene is TRBV15, the J gene TRBJ2-7; 11 nucleotides match TRBD1. The CDR3 has 16 amino acids. CDR1 is LNHNV and CDR2 is YYDKDF in the germline V gene (reference sequence). V was clipped by 1 base and J by 4 bases; unmatched bases: 6. The CDR3 DNA follows: TGTGCCACCAGCAGAGCTGGGACAGGGGGATCATACGAGCAGTACTTC. Translating gives CATSRAGTGGSYEQYF.

The chain joins TRBV5-4 to TRBJ2-7, with TRBD2 as a possible D gene (7 bases). V was trimmed by 3 bases and J by 1 base, leaving 17 bases between them. Germline loops: CDR1 SGHNT, CDR2 YYREEE (reference sequence). The CDR3 runs 16 residues. Here the CDR3 reads CASSWGGGGVSYEQYF. CDR3 bases: TGTGCCAGCAGCTGGGGCGGCGGGGGCGTATCCTACGAGCAGTACTTC.

This clone showed up just once. The chain uses TRBV7-8 and TRBJ2-7; TRBD2 is a possible D gene (6 bases). Germline loops: CDR1 SGHVS, CDR2 FQNEAQ. The CDR3 contains 13 residues. V was trimmed by 1 base and J by 3 bases, leaving 7 bases between them. DNA for the CDR3: TGTGCCAGCAGCTTAGGGCGGGACTACGAGCAGTACTTC. This codes for CASSLGRDYEQYF.

The CDR3 coding sequence is TGTGCCAGCAGCCAAGAGGGGCGGGAGGTGAGGGATGAGCAGTTCTTC. This sequence encodes CASSQEGREVRDEQFF. V is TRBV3-1 (or the pseudogene TRBV3-2) and J is TRBJ2-1, with 8 bases that match TRBD2. Germline trimming cut 0 bases from V and 8 bases from J; bases unmatched to any gene: 9. Looked up from germline, CDR1 is LGHDT and CDR2 is YNNKEL (reference sequence). This CDR3 spans 16 amino acids.

This clone came up once. The chain combines TRBV27 with TRBJ1-2; D is unresolved. This CDR3 is 16 amino acids long. Germline V gene sequence: CDR1 MNHEY, CDR2 SMNVEV (reference sequence). The germline V and J ends were trimmed by 4 bases and 1 base, with 16 bases remaining between them. CDR3 protein: CASSSFGGSHNYGYTF. In DNA, the CDR3 is TGTGCCAGCAGTTCCTTCGGAGGGTCGCATAACTATGGCTACACCTTC.

J is TRBJ1-2 and V is TRBV7-9, with D hard to call. V gave up 4 bases and J gave up 5 bases, with 11 bases separating them. CDR1 is SEHNR and CDR2 is FQNEAQ in the germline V gene (reference sequence). CDR3 length equals 13 residues. The CDR3 region is CASSSPGGYGYTF. CDR3 DNA sequence: TGTGCCAGCAGCTCCCCGGGAGGGTATGGCTACACCTTC.

The gene calls are TRBV6-6 and TRBJ1-1; 7 positions match TRBD1. The CDR3 covers 13 residues. Germline trimming cut 5 bases from V and 0 bases from J; bases unmatched to any gene: 0. Germline CDR1 is MNHNY and CDR2 is SVGAGI (reference sequence). The CDR3 DNA is TGTGCCAGCAGTGGGACAGTGAACACTGAAGCTTTCTTT. Encoded protein: CASSGTVNTEAFF.

The gene calls are TRBV27 and TRBJ2-5, with 7 bases fitting TRBD2. Germline V gives CDR1 MNHEY, CDR2 SMNVEV (reference sequence). The CDR3 is 16 residues long. With V trimmed by 4 bases and J by 4 bases, 12 bases remained unmatched. The CDR3 loop reads CASSSDPRRGRETQYF. CDR3 DNA: TGTGCCAGCAGTTCAGACCCGAGGCGGGGGAGAGAGACCCAGTACTTC.